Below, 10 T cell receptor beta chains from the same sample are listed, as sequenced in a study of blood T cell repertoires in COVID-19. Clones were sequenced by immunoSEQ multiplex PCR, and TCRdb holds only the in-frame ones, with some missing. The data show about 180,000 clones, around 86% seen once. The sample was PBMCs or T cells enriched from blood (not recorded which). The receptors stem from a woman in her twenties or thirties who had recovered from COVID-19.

The CDR3 loop reads CASTATGQLTSEQFF. Here the CDR3 DNA reads TGTGCCAGCACGGCGACGGGACAGCTAACAAGTGAGCAGTTCTTC. The genes are TRBV2 and TRBJ2-1; 7 nucleotides match TRBD1. Germline-derived CDR1 and CDR2 are SNHLY and FYNNEI. With 7 bases clipped from V and 9 bases from J, the junction kept 15 bases outside the gene matches. This CDR3 is built from 15 residues.

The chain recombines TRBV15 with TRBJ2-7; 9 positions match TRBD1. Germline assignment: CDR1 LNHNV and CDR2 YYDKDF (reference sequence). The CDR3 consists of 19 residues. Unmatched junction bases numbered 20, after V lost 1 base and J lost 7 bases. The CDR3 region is CATSRADFIDRDRAYEQYF. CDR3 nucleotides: TGTGCCACCAGCAGAGCGGACTTCATCGATAGGGACAGGGCTTATGAGCAGTACTTC. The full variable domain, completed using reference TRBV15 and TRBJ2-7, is DAMVIQNPRYQVTQFGKPVTLSCSQTLNHNVMYWYQQKSSQAPKLLFHYYDKDFNNEADTPDNFQSRRPNTSFCFLDIRSPGLGDTAMYLCATSRADFIDRDRAYEQYFGPGTRLTVT.

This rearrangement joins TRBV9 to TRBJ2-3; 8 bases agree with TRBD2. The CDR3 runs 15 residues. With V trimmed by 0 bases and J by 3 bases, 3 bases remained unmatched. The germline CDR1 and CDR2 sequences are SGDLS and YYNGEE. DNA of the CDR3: TGTGCCAGCAGCGTAGAATCTAGCGGGACAGATACGCAGTATTTT. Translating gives CASSVESSGTDTQYF.

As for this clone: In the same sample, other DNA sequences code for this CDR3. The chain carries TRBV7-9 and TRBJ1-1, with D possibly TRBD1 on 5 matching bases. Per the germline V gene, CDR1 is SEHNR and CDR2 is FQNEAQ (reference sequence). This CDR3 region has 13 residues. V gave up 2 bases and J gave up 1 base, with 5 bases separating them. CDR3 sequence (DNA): TGTGCCAGCAGCTTACAGGGGAACACTGAAGCTTTCTTT. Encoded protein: CASSLQGNTEAFF.

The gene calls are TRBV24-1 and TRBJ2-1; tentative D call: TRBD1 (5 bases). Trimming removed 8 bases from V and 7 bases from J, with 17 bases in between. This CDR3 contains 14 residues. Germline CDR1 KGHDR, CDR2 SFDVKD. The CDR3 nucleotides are TGTGCCACCAAAGGCAGGGCCTTTTCGAATGAGCAGTTCTTC. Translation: CATKGRAFSNEQFF.

The CDR3 nucleotides read TGCGCCAGCAGCTTGCAGGGATCGGGTCCAAAAAACATTCAGTACTTC. Its translation: CASSLQGSGPKNIQYF. The V call is TRBV5-1, the J call TRBJ2-4, with D maybe TRBD1 (5 bases). Germline CDR1 is SGHRS and CDR2 is YFSETQ. CDR3 length equals 16 residues. Trimming cost V 1 base and J 4 bases, with 15 bases left between them.

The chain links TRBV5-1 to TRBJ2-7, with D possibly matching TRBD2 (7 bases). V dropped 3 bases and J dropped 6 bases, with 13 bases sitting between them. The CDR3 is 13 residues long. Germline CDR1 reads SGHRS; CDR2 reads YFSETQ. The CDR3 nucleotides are TGCGCCAGCAGCTCGGCGGGGGCGGCCGAGCAGTACTTC. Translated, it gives CASSSAGAAEQYF. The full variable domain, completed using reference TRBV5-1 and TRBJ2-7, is KAGVTQTPRYLIKTRGQQVTLSCSPISGHRSVSWYQQTPGQGLQFLFEYFSETQRNKGNFPGRFSGRQFSNSRSEMNVSTLELGDSALYLCASSSAGAAEQYFGPGTRLTVT.

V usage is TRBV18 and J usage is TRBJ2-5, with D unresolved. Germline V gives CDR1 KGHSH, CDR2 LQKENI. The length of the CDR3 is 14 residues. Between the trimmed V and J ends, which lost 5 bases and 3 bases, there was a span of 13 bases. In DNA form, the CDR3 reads TGTGCCAGCTCAGATTGGTCTACCAAAGAGACCCAGTACTTC. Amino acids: CASSDWSTKETQYF. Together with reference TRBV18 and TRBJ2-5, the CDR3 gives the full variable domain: NAGVMQNPRHLVRRRGQEARLRCSPMKGHSHVYWYRQLPEEGLKFMVYLQKENIIDESGMPKERFSAEFPKEGPSILRIQQVVRGDSAAYFCASSDWSTKETQYFGPGTRLLVL.

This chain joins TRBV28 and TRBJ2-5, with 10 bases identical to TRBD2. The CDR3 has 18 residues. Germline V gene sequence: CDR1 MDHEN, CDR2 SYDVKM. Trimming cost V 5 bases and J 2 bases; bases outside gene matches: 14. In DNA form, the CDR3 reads TGTGCCAGCAGTAATATAGAGCCCAGGACTAGCGGACAAGAGACCCAGTACTTC. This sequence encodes CASSNIEPRTSGQETQYF.

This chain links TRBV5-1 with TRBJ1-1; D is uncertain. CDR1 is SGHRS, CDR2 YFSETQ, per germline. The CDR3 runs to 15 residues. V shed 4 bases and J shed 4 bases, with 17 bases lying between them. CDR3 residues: CASSALGSEGTEAFF. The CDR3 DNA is TGCGCCAGCAGCGCCCTAGGGTCGGAGGGCACTGAAGCTTTCTTT.